The clone carrying this T cell receptor beta chain occurred a few times. Its antigen remains unidentified. Sequence at one end of the junction differs from germline and may be a read error. These data are taken from a study of T cells in Graves' hyperthyroidism and ophthalmopathy. Whole-study findings and limits: Among clonotypes expanded in thyroid above 0.001, most were also found in blood.

RNA transcripts served as the template for amplifying TCR beta CDR3 regions. When the TCR CDR3 underwent first-round RT-PCR, the HTBI primer set was used. TCRdb reprocessed the multiplex PCR reads via MiXCR and lists one record per CDR3 protein. The sample has a few hundred thousand distinct CDR3 sequences, more than 12% seen once. This CDR3 has 16 amino acids. Germline CDR1 reads KGHSH; CDR2 reads LQKENI. The sequence was collected from a woman aged 40 to 49 with Graves' hyperthyroidism that later progressed to Graves' ophthalmopathy. Sequenced sample: blood. The V call is TRBV18, the J call TRBJ2-1; 10 bases map to TRBD2. The chain's CDR3 is CASSKLAGSWPNERFF. The CDR3 DNA follows: TGTGCCAGCTCAAAACTAGCGGGGAGTTGGCCCAATGAGCGGTTCTTC. The complete variable domain, with remaining parts taken from reference TRBV18 and TRBJ2-1, reads NAGVMQNPRHLVRRRGQEARLRCSPMKGHSHVYWYRQLPEEGLKFMVYLQKENIIDESGMPKERFSAEFPKEGPSILRIQQVVRGDSAAYFCASSKLAGSWPNERFFGPGTRLTVL.